Sequencing of this T cell receptor (beta chain) was carried out in a study of response to subunit inactivated influenza vaccine. Concerning this clonotype: Its antigen remains unidentified.

V was shortened by 6 bases and J by 2 bases, with 13 bases between the two germline ends. The CDR3 is made up of 14 amino acids. Germline CDR1 MDHEN, CDR2 SYDVKM. Study-wide points: The authors put forward the suggestion that each seasonal influenza vaccination may bring in only a limited number of new T cells.

TCRdb passed the RT-PCR reads through MiXCR, listing each CDR3 protein once. Altogether about 520,000 distinct CDR3 sequences are present, 6% to 9% being singletons, with the ten largest covering around 13%. The clonotype was recovered from a man aged 50-75 years who received an inactivated influenza vaccine. The chain is built from TRBV28 and TRBJ1-2, with D perhaps matching TRBD1 (5 bases). The sequences come from PBMCs from blood, collected approximately 25 months after vaccination. In DNA, the CDR3 is TGTGCCAGCAGCTATGGGGGGGTGAACTATGGCTACACCTTC. It encodes CASSYGGVNYGYTF.